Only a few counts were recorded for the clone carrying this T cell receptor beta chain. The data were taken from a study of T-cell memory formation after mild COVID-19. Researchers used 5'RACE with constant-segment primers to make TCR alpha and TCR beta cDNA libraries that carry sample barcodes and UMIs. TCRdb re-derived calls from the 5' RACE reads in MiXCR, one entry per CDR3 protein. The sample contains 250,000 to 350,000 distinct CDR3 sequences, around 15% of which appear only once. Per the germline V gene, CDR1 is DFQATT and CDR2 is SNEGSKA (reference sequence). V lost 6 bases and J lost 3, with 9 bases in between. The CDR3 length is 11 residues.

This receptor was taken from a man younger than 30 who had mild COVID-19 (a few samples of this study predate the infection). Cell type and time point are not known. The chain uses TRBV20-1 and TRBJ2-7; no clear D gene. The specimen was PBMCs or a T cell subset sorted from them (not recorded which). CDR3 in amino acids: CSAPENYEQYF. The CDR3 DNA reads TGCAGTGCCCCGGAGAACTACGAGCAGTACTTC.